The TCR beta chain described here comes from a study of identical twins. TCRdb reprocessed the 5' RACE reads with MiXCR, giving one entry per CDR3 protein. The table lists 650,000 to 750,000 distinct CDR3 sequences, 21% of them singletons, with 4% to 5.5% in the top ten. This same sample was also part of a study on T cells expressing NK-cell markers.

The sequence was obtained from a woman in her late teens or twenties in good health. Material: PBMCs.

CDR3 in amino acids: CSASFKGRDYGYTF. CDR3 DNA sequence: TGCAGTGCTAGTTTTAAAGGGAGAGACTATGGCTACACCTTC. The chain combines TRBV20-1 with TRBJ1-2, with D uncertain. The CDR3 sequence is 14 residues long. Germline V gene data show CDR1 as DFQATT and CDR2 as SNEGSKA (reference sequence). V gave up 3 bases and J gave up 3 bases, with 14 bases separating them.